A single sample is the source of the 11 T cell receptor beta chains below, sequenced in a study of shared clonotypes between healthy human individuals. Using immunoSEQ multiplex PCR, the repertoire was profiled, and TCRdb retains in-frame clones only, with some absent. The profile shows some 2,000,000 clones, 90% to 96% of them singletons. Sequenced material: naive CD4+ T cells sorted from blood. Described subset: CD45RA+ positively selected. These receptors were collected from a man aged 18 to 30 in good health.

The V and J genes are TRBV30 and TRBJ1-2, with 8 nucleotides matching TRBD1. Germline CDR1 is GTSNPN and CDR2 is SVGIG (reference sequence). Trimming removed 1 base from V and 6 bases from J; junction bases left unmatched: 4. The CDR3 extends over 13 amino acids. CDR3 in DNA: TGTGCCTGGAGTGGACAGGGGCAAGATGGCTACACCTTC. Protein: CAWSGQGQDGYTF. Looking up the rest from reference TRBV30 and TRBJ1-2 gives the full variable domain: SQTIHQWPATLVQPVGSPLSLECTVEGTSNPNLYWYRQAAGRGLQLLFYSVGIGQISSEVPQNLSASRPQDRQFILSSKKLLLSDSGFYLCAWSGQGQDGYTFGSGTRLTVV.

V is TRBV7-9 and J is TRBJ1-3, with TRBD1 as a possible D gene (5 bases). Between the trimmed V and J ends, which lost 5 bases and 0 bases, there was a span of 11 bases. CDR3 length: 15 amino acids. Germline CDR1 is SEHNR and CDR2 is FQNEAQ (reference sequence). CDR3 protein: CASSPGTASGNTIYF. For the CDR3, the DNA is TGTGCCAGCAGCCCCGGGACCGCCTCTGGAAACACCATATATTTT.

The rearrangement uses TRBV11-2 and TRBJ2-1, with D possibly TRBD2 on 6 matching bases. Germline-derived CDR1 and CDR2 are SGHAT and FQNNGV. V shed 5 bases and J shed 8 bases, with 16 bases lying between them. This CDR3 comprises 14 residues. The CDR3 loop is CASSPMEGLYEQFF. Written as DNA, the CDR3 is TGTGCCAGCAGCCCTATGGAGGGCCTTTATGAGCAGTTCTTC.

V and J are TRBV6-5 and TRBJ1-2; D is undetermined. CDR1 is MNHEY, CDR2 SVGAGI, per germline. Trimming pared 6 bases from V and 4 bases from J, leaving 12 bases between. The CDR3 consists of 13 residues. CDR3 residues: CASSSPWAYGYTF. For the CDR3, the DNA is TGTGCCAGCAGCTCCCCCTGGGCCTATGGCTACACCTTC.

The genes are TRBV5-4 and TRBJ2-5, with D tentatively TRBD1 or TRBD2 (6 bases each). The CDR3 length is 15 residues. Germline V gene lookup returns CDR1 SGHNT and CDR2 YYREEE (reference sequence). V lost 5 bases and J 3 bases, leaving 17 bases between the germline ends. CDR3 residues: CASRTSLGGEETQYF. The CDR3 nucleotides read TGTGCCAGCAGAACGAGCTTGGGGGGCGAAGAGACCCAGTACTTC.

This clone was found once. Distinct nucleotide sequences in the sample also encode this CDR3. The genes are TRBV6-5 and TRBJ2-7; D gene unclear. The CDR3 runs 14 residues. V was pared by 0 bases and J by 0 bases, with 6 bases between. Per the germline V gene, CDR1 is MNHEY and CDR2 is SVGAGI. In DNA form, the CDR3 reads TGTGCCAGCAGTTACTCAACGGACTCCTACGAGCAGTACTTC. Amino acids: CASSYSTDSYEQYF.

The gene calls are TRBV18 and TRBJ1-5; TRBD1 aligns across 10 bases. The CDR3 extends over 14 amino acids. The junction had 4 bases not matched to a gene; V was cut back by 5 bases and J by 6 bases. Germline V gives CDR1 KGHSH, CDR2 LQKENI. This CDR3 is CASSRDRGGQPQHF. The CDR3 coding sequence is TGTGCCAGCTCAAGGGACAGGGGAGGTCAGCCCCAGCATTTT.

The rearrangement uses TRBV5-1 and TRBJ1-6; 10 positions match TRBD1. The junction had 7 bases not matched to a gene; V was cut back by 6 bases and J by 10 bases. Germline V gene sequence: CDR1 SGHRS, CDR2 YFSETQ. The CDR3 has 14 amino acids. The CDR3 region is CASTHGTGESPLHF. CDR3 coding DNA: TGCGCCAGCACGCACGGGACAGGGGAATCACCCCTCCACTTT.

V is TRBV5-4 and J is TRBJ2-2; 9 bases align to TRBD2. The CDR3 extends over 19 amino acids. V dropped 0 bases and J dropped 4; count of bases not matched to a gene: 13. Per germline, CDR1 SGHNT and CDR2 YYREEE (reference sequence). DNA for the CDR3: TGTGCCAGCAGCTTGGCGTTCTCGCGGGGGGGCCGGGGCACCGGGGAGCTGTTTTTT. Translating it yields CASSLAFSRGGRGTGELFF.

This clone was observed once. The CDR3 loop is CASSPLQGWETQYF. The CDR3 DNA is TGTGCCAGCTCACCACTACAGGGTTGGGAGACCCAGTACTTC. The chain uses TRBV18 and TRBJ2-5; possibly TRBD1 for D (6 bases). Trimming pared 1 base from V and 5 bases from J, leaving 11 bases between. The CDR3 has 14 amino acids. Germline CDR1 reads KGHSH; CDR2 reads LQKENI.

The chain carries TRBV5-1 and TRBJ1-4, with D hard to call. V lost 4 bases, J lost 4 bases, and 14 bases lay in between. Germline assignment: CDR1 SGHRS and CDR2 YFSETQ. This CDR3 spans 15 amino acids. CDR3 residues: CASSTDGNNNEKLFF. CDR3 DNA sequence: TGCGCCAGCAGCACGGACGGGAATAATAATGAAAAACTGTTTTTT.